These 32 T cell receptor beta chains were all obtained from the same sample, sequenced in a study of T cells in tumors after PD-1 blockade. Method: immunoSEQ multiplex PCR; TCRdb's copy keeps in-frame clones and lacks some. This table has roughly 47,000 clones, nearly 80% appearing once. The sequencing here drew on PBMCs, taken before anti-PD-1 treatment. Receptors originate from a human donor with basal cell carcinoma.

The chain has TRBV12-2 and TRBJ2-2; the table's TRBD1 call for D was not verified on the DNA. TRBV12-2 is reported as a pseudogene. The CDR3 loop spans 15 amino acids. CDR3 loop: CASRPRDRWTGELFF. In DNA form, the CDR3 reads TGTGCAAGTCGCCCCCGGGACAGATGGACCGGGGAGCTGTTTTTT.

This rearrangement joins TRBV18 to TRBJ1-2; 7 nucleotides align to TRBD1. This CDR3 spans 14 amino acids. V was pared by 3 bases and J by 5 bases, with 6 bases of the junction left unmatched. The V gene's germline CDR1 is KGHSH and CDR2 LQKENI. The DNA for the CDR3 is TGTGCCAGCTCACCGAACAGGGGCGAGTATGGCTACACCTTC. Translated: CASSPNRGEYGYTF.

The V gene is TRBV6-5, the J gene TRBJ1-5; no clear D gene. The CDR3 is made up of 12 amino acids. Germline V gene sequence: CDR1 MNHEY, CDR2 SVGAGI. Trimming stripped 10 bases from V and 4 bases from J, with 11 bases between. The DNA of the CDR3 is TGTGCCACCCAAGCTTATAATCAGCCCCAGCATTTT. Amino acid sequence: CATQAYNQPQHF.

The chain links TRBV7-7 to TRBJ1-6; D possibly corresponds to TRBD1 (5 bases). The CDR3 is 18 amino acids. Germline V gene sequence: CDR1 SSHAT, CDR2 FNYEAQ (reference sequence). Trimming stripped 0 bases from V and 5 bases from J, with 17 bases between. The CDR3 region is CASSLANLFSGDNSPLHF. The CDR3 DNA reads as TGTGCCAGCAGCTTAGCTAATCTTTTTTCGGGGGATAATTCACCCCTCCACTTT.

This clone has only a few counts. V is TRBV27 and J is TRBJ1-5, with D unresolved. V gave up 6 bases and J gave up 0 bases, with 9 bases separating them. CDR1 is MNHEY, CDR2 SMNVEV, per germline (reference sequence). The CDR3 runs 14 residues. The CDR3 region has the DNA TGTGCCAGCAGCGCCGGTTATAGCAATCAGCCCCAGCATTTT. This encodes CASSAGYSNQPQHF.

The V call is TRBV6-5, the J call TRBJ1-2; 7 bases align to TRBD1. CDR1 and CDR2 from the germline V gene are MNHEY and SVGAGI. V shed 6 bases and J 8 bases; nucleotides not matched to a gene: 12. CDR3 size: 14 residues. CDR3 region: CASRPSDRLGGYTF. CDR3 nucleotide sequence: TGTGCCAGCAGACCCTCGGACAGGCTCGGCGGCTACACCTTC.

The CDR3 loop reads CASSPSGLAGTGELFF. CDR3 nucleotides: TGTGCCAGCAGTCCGTCGGGACTAGCGGGCACCGGGGAGCTGTTTTTT. J is TRBJ2-2 and V is TRBV6-6; 12 nucleotides line up with TRBD2. Germline assignment: CDR1 MNHNY and CDR2 SVGAGI (reference sequence). The CDR3 has 16 amino acids. Unmatched junction bases numbered 5, after V lost 5 bases and J lost 4 bases.

The gene calls are TRBV12-3 or TRBV12-4 and TRBJ2-2, with D possibly TRBD1 on 6 matching bases. The germline V and J ends were trimmed by 6 bases and 3 bases, with 8 bases remaining between them. The CDR3 is made up of 13 amino acids. The CDR3 DNA reads TGTGCCAGCAGCAGGACAGACACCGGGGAGCTGTTTTTT. Translated: CASSRTDTGELFF.

The rearrangement uses TRBV5-1 and TRBJ1-6; D is uncertain. Germline V gene sequence: CDR1 SGHRS, CDR2 YFSETQ. The CDR3 runs to 14 residues. V lost 5 bases to trimming and J lost 0 bases, with 6 bases between them. In nucleotides, the CDR3 is TGCGCCAGCAGGGTGGGCTCCTATAATTCACCCCTCCACTTT. Its protein is CASRVGSYNSPLHF.

The genes are TRBV7-9 and TRBJ1-1; D is perhaps TRBD1 (5 bases). With 2 bases removed from V and 5 bases from J, the gap between germline ends came to 12 bases. This CDR3 region has 14 residues. The germline gives CDR1 SEHNR, CDR2 FQNEAQ (reference sequence). CDR3: CASSLLGVGTEAFF. CDR3 in DNA: TGTGCCAGCAGCTTATTGGGGGTGGGAACTGAAGCTTTCTTT.

This chain links TRBV6-5 with TRBJ2-2, with a weak D call TRBD1 (6 bases). The CDR3 runs to 12 residues. V was pared by 11 bases and J by 8 bases, with 15 bases between. Germline V CDR1 and CDR2: MNHEY, SVGAGI. The CDR3 DNA reads as TGTGCCGGGGGACAACCCAAGGGGGAGCTGTTTTTT. Protein product: CAGGQPKGELFF.

A remark on this clone: Its ends do not fully match the called genes, so a read error is possible. J is TRBJ2-7 and V is TRBV6-1, with D possibly TRBD1 on 5 matching bases. Looked up from germline, CDR1 is MNHNS and CDR2 is SASEGT. The CDR3 totals 13 residues. The CDR3 spells CASREGVFGEQYF. For the CDR3, the DNA is TGTGCCAGCAGAGAAGGGGTCTTCGGCGAGCAGTACTTC.

The V call is TRBV3-1 (or the pseudogene TRBV3-2), the J call TRBJ2-3; possible D gene TRBD2, 5 bases. The V end was cut by 3 bases, the J end by 1 base, with 5 bases between. The length of the CDR3 is 13 residues. Germline values: CDR1 LGHDT, CDR2 YNNKEL (reference sequence). The CDR3 is CASSQRGTDTQYF. CDR3 nucleotides: TGTGCCAGCAGCCAGCGGGGCACAGATACGCAGTATTTT.

The CDR3 nucleotides read TGTGCCAGCAGCCAAAGGACAGGGCCTCGGGACACCATATATTTT. It translates to CASSQRTGPRDTIYF. This chain uses TRBV3-1 (or the pseudogene TRBV3-2) with TRBJ1-3, with 8 bases matching TRBD1. CDR3 length: 15 amino acids. The trim removed 2 bases at V and 8 bases at J, leaving 8 bases unmatched. Per the germline V gene, CDR1 is LGHDT and CDR2 is YNNKEL (reference sequence).

Turning to this clone: The sample holds other DNA sequences that translate to the same CDR3. The chain combines TRBV5-1 with TRBJ1-1; no definite D call. Per the germline V gene, CDR1 is SGHRS and CDR2 is YFSETQ. This CDR3 is built from 14 residues. Deletions cut 0 bases from V and 0 bases from J, with 6 bases between. CDR3 sequence (DNA): TGCGCCAGCAGCTTGGACGGAATGAACACTGAAGCTTTCTTT. This gives the protein CASSLDGMNTEAFF. Combining the CDR3 with reference TRBV5-1 and TRBJ1-1 gives the whole variable domain KAGVTQTPRYLIKTRGQQVTLSCSPISGHRSVSWYQQTPGQGLQFLFEYFSETQRNKGNFPGRFSGRQFSNSRSEMNVSTLELGDSALYLCASSLDGMNTEAFFGQGTRLTVV.

This sequence joins TRBV5-8 and TRBJ1-5, with D possibly TRBD1 on 5 matching bases. Trimming took off 4 bases at V and 6 bases at J, with 20 bases between the two ends. The CDR3 is 16 residues long. Looked up from germline, CDR1 is SGHTS and CDR2 is YDEGEE. The DNA for the CDR3 is TGTGCCAGCAGCCGTGGGGGGTCAGGGTTGGGTCAGCCCCAGCATTTT. It translates to CASSRGGSGLGQPQHF.

This clone was recorded a few times. Here the CDR3 DNA reads TGTGCCAGCTCTTACCTCTGGGACGGAGTGGATGGCTACACCTTC. Protein product: CASSYLWDGVDGYTF. V and J are TRBV19 and TRBJ1-2, with D perhaps TRBD1 (5 bases). This CDR3 comprises 15 residues. V shed 9 bases and J shed 6 bases, with 23 bases lying between them. Germline CDR1 reads LNHDA; CDR2 reads SQIVND (reference sequence).

The table lists this clone with a few counts. This chain links TRBV10-3 with TRBJ1-6, with D possibly matching TRBD1 (6 bases). The length of the CDR3 is 14 residues. Germline V gene sequence: CDR1 ENHRY, CDR2 SYGVKD. V dropped 2 bases and J dropped 6 bases, with 8 bases sitting between them. The CDR3 sequence is CAISETGSNSPLHF. In DNA, the CDR3 is TGTGCCATCAGTGAGACAGGGAGTAATTCACCCCTCCACTTT.

A few counts support this clone. This chain connects TRBV3-1 (or the pseudogene TRBV3-2) to TRBJ1-1; a weak D match, TRBD1 (5 bases). The CDR3 covers 16 residues. Germline V gene sequence: CDR1 LGHDT, CDR2 YNNKEL (reference sequence). Trimming shortened V by 3 bases and J by 3 bases, and 17 bases separated the two germline ends. In DNA, the CDR3 is TGTGCCAGCAGCCAGCAGGGAGGGTACTTGGACACTGAAGCTTTCTTT. The encoded protein is CASSQQGGYLDTEAFF.

CDR3 region: CSVANNNYGYTF. The CDR3 nucleotides are TGCAGCGTTGCGAACAACAACTATGGCTACACCTTC. This chain connects TRBV29-1 to TRBJ1-2; no definite D call. The CDR3 totals 12 residues. Germline CDR1 reads SQVTM; CDR2 reads ANQGSEA. V lost 4 bases to trimming and J lost 2 bases, with 8 bases between them.

This chain uses TRBV30 with TRBJ2-7; D tentatively fits TRBD1 or TRBD2 (5 bases each). The CDR3 loop spans 14 amino acids. Trimming took 3 bases from V and 0 from J, leaving 12 bases between them. Per germline, CDR1 GTSNPN and CDR2 SVGIG (reference sequence). The CDR3 DNA follows: TGTGCCTGGAGCCGGGGCCTCCTCTCCTACGAGCAGTACTTC. It encodes CAWSRGLLSYEQYF.

This clone has more than one count but fewer than ten. This sequence joins TRBV4-1 and TRBJ1-5; 7 bases fit TRBD1. Germline V gene lookup returns CDR1 MGHRA and CDR2 YSYEKL. CDR3 size: 16 residues. V dropped 5 bases and J dropped 4; count of bases not matched to a gene: 11. The CDR3 spells CASSKSPARGNQPQHF. CDR3 in DNA: TGCGCCAGCAGCAAGTCCCCCGCCAGGGGGAATCAGCCCCAGCATTTT.

In this sample, this clone turned up a few times. The chain is built from TRBV30 and TRBJ2-3; TRBD1 aligns across 7 bases. Germline values: CDR1 GTSNPN, CDR2 SVGIG (reference sequence). The CDR3 totals 12 residues. J gave up 4 bases and V 4 bases, and 2 bases lay outside the gene matches. The CDR3 nucleotides read TGTGCCTGGAAGGGACAGTCAGATACGCAGTATTTT. This translates into CAWKGQSDTQYF.

This chain joins TRBV28 and TRBJ1-2; D is unresolved. The CDR3 has 14 amino acids. V shed 4 bases and J shed 8 bases, with 17 bases lying between them. The germline CDR1 and CDR2 sequences are MDHEN and SYDVKM. CDR3 nucleotide sequence: TGTGCCAGCAGTTCCCGTCGGCCCCCTCTCGGCTACACCTTC. It translates to CASSSRRPPLGYTF.

The V gene is TRBV3-1 (or the pseudogene TRBV3-2), the J gene TRBJ1-6; tentatively, D is TRBD1 (5 bases). The V gene's germline CDR1 is LGHDT and CDR2 YNNKEL (reference sequence). V lost 0 bases and J lost 0, with 12 bases in between. CDR3 length equals 18 residues. CDR3 bases: TGTGCCAGCAGCCAAGATGTGGGGACTAGCTCCTATAATTCACCCCTCCACTTT. It is translated as CASSQDVGTSSYNSPLHF.

This chain links TRBV12-3 or TRBV12-4 with TRBJ2-7; D remains ambiguous. Trimming cost V 5 bases and J 6 bases, with 14 bases left between them. The CDR3 contains 13 residues. CDR3: CASSKVALGEQYF. The CDR3 nucleotides are TGTGCCAGCAGTAAAGTGGCGTTGGGCGAGCAGTACTTC.

J is TRBJ2-1 and V is TRBV7-9; unclear D gene. The CDR3 covers 15 residues. The germline V gene has CDR1 SEHNR and CDR2 FQNEAQ (reference sequence). V was clipped by 2 bases and J by 6 bases, with 14 bases between them. The CDR3 sequence: CASSLWTGIGNEQFF. The CDR3 coding sequence is TGTGCCAGCAGCTTATGGACGGGTATCGGCAATGAGCAGTTCTTC.

This chain links TRBV5-1 with TRBJ2-3, with TRBD2 as a possible D gene (5 bases). The CDR3 has 14 amino acids. Trimming left V 0 bases short and J 6 bases short, with 11 bases between. CDR1 is SGHRS, CDR2 YFSETQ, per germline. This CDR3 is CASSLVGERDTQYF. CDR3 DNA: TGCGCCAGCAGCTTGGTCGGGGAGAGGGATACGCAGTATTTT. The whole variable domain, remainder taken from reference TRBV5-1 and TRBJ2-3, is KAGVTQTPRYLIKTRGQQVTLSCSPISGHRSVSWYQQTPGQGLQFLFEYFSETQRNKGNFPGRFSGRQFSNSRSEMNVSTLELGDSALYLCASSLVGERDTQYFGPGTRLTVL.

The J gene is TRBJ1-4, the V gene TRBV4-1; possible D gene TRBD1, 5 bases. V dropped 6 bases and J dropped 7 bases, with 12 bases sitting between them. The germline CDR1 and CDR2 sequences are MGHRA and YSYEKL. This CDR3 comprises 13 residues. DNA of the CDR3: TGCGCCAGCAGGGGGGGAGATGGTGAAAAACTGTTTTTT. Its translation: CASRGGDGEKLFF.

The rearrangement links TRBV2 to TRBJ2-7; 11 positions match TRBD2. The V gene end was trimmed by 0 bases and the J gene end by 3 bases; junction bases not matched to a gene: 7. The CDR3 is 17 amino acids. Germline values: CDR1 SNHLY, CDR2 FYNNEI. The CDR3 sequence is CASSEAPTSGANYEQYF. The CDR3 DNA follows: TGTGCCAGCAGTGAAGCCCCGACTAGCGGGGCGAACTACGAGCAGTACTTC.

The chain is built from TRBV7-3 and TRBJ2-2; 9 nucleotides match TRBD1. CDR3 length equals 17 residues. The V and J ends lost 5 bases and 5 bases, in that order; junction bases with no gene match: 12. Germline lookup yields CDR1 SGHTA and CDR2 FQGTGA. CDR3 in amino acids: CASSPSGGTGRTGELFF. As DNA, the CDR3 is TGTGCCAGCAGCCCGTCCGGCGGGACAGGGCGGACCGGGGAGCTGTTTTTT.

This clone came up once. CDR3 loop: CASSQNLPSSGNTIYF. CDR3 bases: TGTGCCAGCAGCCAAAATTTGCCGAGCTCTGGAAACACCATATATTTT. J is TRBJ1-3 and V is TRBV3-1 (or the pseudogene TRBV3-2); D is ambiguous. Per the germline V gene, CDR1 is LGHDT and CDR2 is YNNKEL (reference sequence). Trimming took off 2 bases at V and 0 bases at J, with 11 bases between the two ends. The CDR3 spans 16 residues.